This T cell receptor beta chain was found in a study of blood T cell repertoires in COVID-19. Study background: COVID-19 samples from acute and convalescent phases originated in the United States, Italy and Spain. PBMCs, B-cell-depleted T cells, or T cells provided the cDNA or gDNA that made up the material.

As handled by the study authors: By means of reference gene primer amplification, nucleated cell counts were estimated. Data came from immunoSEQ multiplex PCR; TCRdb stores just in-frame clones and leaves some out. The DNA was the basis for D and trimming; V, J and clone size are from that table. There are tens of thousands of clones in the sample; 82% occur only once, and roughly 15% lies in the top ten. The clonotype originates from an elderly woman with acute or convalescent COVID-19. Sequencing was performed on peripheral blood.

CDR3 nucleotides: TGTGCCAGCAGCCTCTCGTCGGGTTCCCCGTTCTTC. The encoded protein is CASSLSSGSPFF. The J gene is TRBJ2-1, the V gene TRBV7-3; D unresolved. This CDR3 has 12 residues. Germline loops: CDR1 SGHTA, CDR2 FQGTGA. V was shortened by 5 bases and J by 15 bases, with 17 bases between the two germline ends.